The following is a T cell receptor beta chain sequence with its context. V lost 5 bases, J lost 4 bases, and 15 bases stayed unmatched. The CDR3 has 17 amino acids. From germline, CDR1 is SGHRS and CDR2 YFSETQ. This record belongs to a study of identical twins. Via MiXCR, TCRdb re-called the 5' RACE reads, giving one row per CDR3 protein. The sample lists around 1.7 million distinct CDR3 sequences; under 35% were seen once. The chain carries TRBV5-1 and TRBJ2-3, with 8 nucleotides matching TRBD2. The source material was cord blood. This clonotype was sampled from a newborn girl in good health. DNA for the CDR3: TGCGCCAGCAGTCGGGGGGTAGCGGGGAGACTGCCAGATACGCAGTATTTT. This sequence encodes CASSRGVAGRLPDTQYF.